Following are 5 T cell receptor beta chains from one sample sequenced in a study of a mutant IDH1 vaccine in newly diagnosed glioma. Repertoires were generated with immunoSEQ multiplex PCR, while TCRdb's copy carries only in-frame clones and drops some. Of roughly 36,000 clones in the sample, 85% to 90% are singletons; the top ten hold over 2.5%. Their antigen targets remain unknown. Specified time point: week 23, last vaccination. Vaccination comprised doses that each held 300 ug of mutant IDH1 20-mer peptide, plus topical imiquimod. Sequenced material: PBMCs, taken from a glioma patient whose treatment included an IDH1 peptide vaccine. These receptors originate from a man aged 35 to 55 with glioma.

This chain uses TRBV5-1 with TRBJ1-4; no clear D gene. Trimming pared 0 bases from V and 7 bases from J, leaving 16 bases between. The germline V gene has CDR1 SGHRS and CDR2 YFSETQ. The CDR3 runs 16 residues. The CDR3 here is CASSLVSSTGGEKLFF. Here the CDR3 DNA reads TGCGCCAGCAGCTTGGTTTCCTCGACTGGTGGTGAAAAACTGTTTTTT.

The chain joins TRBV11-2 to TRBJ2-7, with D perhaps TRBD2 (6 bases). The CDR3 is made up of 16 amino acids. V was pared by 4 bases and J by 4 bases, with 20 bases between. In germline, CDR1 is SGHAT, CDR2 FQNNGV. The CDR3 DNA reads as TGTGCCAGCAGCTCACGAGTATTTTCGGGGACTTACGAGCAGTACTTC. Translating gives CASSSRVFSGTYEQYF.

The rearrangement uses TRBV5-5 and TRBJ1-2; no definite D call. Between the trimmed V and J ends, which lost 0 bases and 3 bases, there was a span of 0 bases. Per the germline V gene, CDR1 is SGHKS and CDR2 is YYEKEE (reference sequence). The CDR3 extends over 11 amino acids. CDR3 in amino acids: CASSLDYGYTF. The CDR3 bases are TGTGCCAGCAGCTTGGACTATGGCTACACCTTC.

The chain carries TRBV18 and TRBJ2-5, with D possibly matching TRBD2 (6 bases). The CDR3 is made up of 15 amino acids. With 3 bases removed from V and 2 bases from J, the gap between germline ends came to 13 bases. Per the germline V gene, CDR1 is KGHSH and CDR2 is LQKENI. CDR3 bases: TGTGCCAGCTCACCTCTCTCGGGGGAACAAGAGACCCAGTACTTC. Translating gives CASSPLSGEQETQYF.

In this sample, this clone turned up once. The rearrangement uses TRBV28 and TRBJ2-1; D is perhaps TRBD2 (5 bases). Germline CDR1 MDHEN, CDR2 SYDVKM. The CDR3 is 13 residues long. Trimming took 7 bases from V and 7 from J, leaving 14 bases between them. The CDR3: CASKVNGENEQFF. The CDR3 DNA sequence: TGTGCCAGCAAAGTTAATGGGGAGAATGAGCAGTTCTTC.